A single sample is the source of the 28 T cell receptor beta chains below, sequenced in a study of Tregs in tolerant kidney transplant recipients. The repertoire was sequenced with immunoSEQ multiplex PCR; TCRdb's copy has only in-frame clones and lacks some. The data hold 70,000 to 95,000 clones, with less than 95% observed a single time. Sequencing used Tregs from blood, obtained before the transplant. The receptors come from a human donor who received a combined kidney and bone marrow transplant.

This clone was observed once. The chain combines TRBV5-5 with TRBJ1-2, with D unresolved. Germline V gene data show CDR1 as SGHKS and CDR2 as YYEKEE (reference sequence). V was clipped by 5 bases and J by 8 bases, with 16 bases between them. This CDR3 spans 13 amino acids. CDR3 sequence: CASSWVQLGGYTF. The CDR3, as DNA: TGTGCCAGCAGTTGGGTCCAACTTGGCGGCTACACCTTC.

V gene TRBV7-9 combines with J gene TRBJ2-6; D is unclear. V was pared by 4 bases and J by 0 bases, with 7 bases between. CDR3 size: 15 residues. The germline V gene has CDR1 SEHNR and CDR2 FQNEAQ (reference sequence). CDR3 region: CASSSWTSGANVLTF. The CDR3 region has the DNA TGTGCCAGCAGCTCCTGGACCTCTGGGGCCAACGTCCTGACTTTC.

CDR3 in amino acids: CASSPAGTSGYNEQFF. As DNA, the CDR3 is TGTGCCAGCAGCCCGGCCGGGACTAGCGGATACAATGAGCAGTTCTTC. The chain employs TRBV7-2 and TRBJ2-1, with 11 nucleotides matching TRBD2. Germline CDR1 SGHTA, CDR2 FQGNSA. Trimming at V came to 5 bases and at J to 4 bases, leaving 7 bases not matched to a gene. The CDR3 is 16 residues long.

The rearrangement joins TRBV7-9 to TRBJ2-7, with D unresolved. Trimming removed 5 bases from V and 9 bases from J, with 17 bases in between. The germline V gene encodes CDR1 SEHNR and CDR2 FQNEAQ (reference sequence). The CDR3 spans 13 residues. CDR3 coding DNA: TGTGCCAGCAGCCGGCCCCCTAACGTGGGGCAGTACTTC. This gives the protein CASSRPPNVGQYF.

The J gene is TRBJ2-6, the V gene TRBV28; D gene uncertain. The V gene lost 8 bases and the J gene lost 0 bases, with 5 bases spanning the gap. The length of the CDR3 is 13 residues. Germline lookup yields CDR1 MDHEN and CDR2 SYDVKM. DNA for the CDR3: TGTGCCAGCGTCCACTCTGGGGCCAACGTCCTGACTTTC. This translates into CASVHSGANVLTF.

The V and J genes are TRBV7-6 and TRBJ2-7; D perhaps matches TRBD2 (6 bases). V was clipped by 5 bases and J by 3 bases, with 14 bases between them. Germline V gene lookup returns CDR1 SGHVS and CDR2 FNYEAQ. This CDR3 spans 14 amino acids. CDR3 coding DNA: TGTGCCAGCAGCCCTGGGAGGACCCACTACGAGCAGTACTTC. The encoded protein is CASSPGRTHYEQYF.

V is TRBV5-1 and J is TRBJ1-1; tentatively, D is TRBD1 (5 bases). Per the germline V gene, CDR1 is SGHRS and CDR2 is YFSETQ. This CDR3 region has 14 residues. Between the trimmed V and J ends, which lost 4 bases and 3 bases, there was a span of 13 bases. CDR3 loop: CASSGQRGDTEAFF. The CDR3, as DNA: TGCGCCAGCAGCGGCCAAAGAGGGGACACTGAAGCTTTCTTT.

This clone was observed once. The chain carries TRBV27 and TRBJ2-6; TRBD1 might be the D (6 bases). Germline V gene lookup returns CDR1 MNHEY and CDR2 SMNVEV (reference sequence). Trimming took off 7 bases at V and 0 bases at J, with 19 bases between the two ends. CDR3 length: 18 amino acids. The CDR3 DNA follows: TGTGCCAGCAAAGCTAGAGGACAGCTGTTCTCTGGGGCCAACGTCCTGACTTTC. This codes for CASKARGQLFSGANVLTF.

Only one count was recorded for this clone. The rearrangement uses TRBV5-6 and TRBJ2-3; the match to TRBD2 covers 12 bases. The V segment lost 4 bases and the J segment 5 bases; nucleotides outside the gene matches: 5. The germline gives CDR1 SGHDT, CDR2 YYEEEE. This CDR3 region has 15 residues. The CDR3 coding sequence is TGTGCCAGCAGCATGCTAGCGGGAGGGCGAGATACGCAGTATTTT. This codes for CASSMLAGGRDTQYF.

This clone was observed a few times. The DNA for the CDR3 is TGTGCCAGCAGGGGGCGGGCAGAAGGCTACACCTTC. As protein: CASRGRAEGYTF. This sequence joins TRBV6-1 and TRBJ1-2; tentatively, D is TRBD1 (5 bases). The CDR3 runs to 12 residues. The V gene's germline CDR1 is MNHNS and CDR2 SASEGT. V lost 6 bases to trimming and J lost 8 bases, with 13 bases between them.

This chain uses TRBV28 with TRBJ2-7; D is unclear. Looked up from germline, CDR1 is MDHEN and CDR2 is SYDVKM. The CDR3 runs 12 residues. V gave up 2 bases and J gave up 5 bases, with 7 bases separating them. The CDR3 nucleotides read TGTGCCAGCAGTTTAATAGGAGACGAGCAGTACTTC. It is translated as CASSLIGDEQYF.

V gene TRBV7-2 combines with J gene TRBJ2-2; possibly TRBD2 for D (6 bases). This CDR3 spans 16 amino acids. Trimming left V 5 bases short and J 2 bases short, with 15 bases between. Germline V gene lookup returns CDR1 SGHTA and CDR2 FQGNSA. CDR3 in DNA: TGTGCCAGCAGCAGATCTCGGGACTTAAACACCGGGGAGCTGTTTTTT. Translated, it gives CASSRSRDLNTGELFF.

The gene calls are TRBV9 and TRBJ2-2; D is possibly TRBD2 (6 bases). CDR1 SGDLS and CDR2 YYNGEE come from the germline V gene. The CDR3 loop spans 16 amino acids. Trimming removed 0 bases from V and 8 bases from J, with 17 bases in between. DNA of the CDR3: TGTGCCAGCAGCGTAGGTGGGCGGAGGGGAACGGGGGAGCTGTTTTTT. This sequence encodes CASSVGGRRGTGELFF.

This chain uses TRBV7-3 with TRBJ2-1; 14 bases align to TRBD2. The J segment lost 9 bases and the V segment lost 5 bases, leaving 9 bases of the junction unmatched. The CDR3 consists of 16 residues. Germline values: CDR1 SGHTA, CDR2 FQGTGA. DNA for the CDR3: TGTGCCAGCAGCCCACCCCCGGGACTAGCGGGAGTTGAGCAGTTCTTC. As protein: CASSPPPGLAGVEQFF.

The chain joins TRBV27 to TRBJ2-3; 7 nucleotides agree with TRBD1. From germline, CDR1 is MNHEY and CDR2 SMNVEV (reference sequence). The V and J ends lost 7 bases and 2 bases, in that order; junction bases with no gene match: 9. The CDR3 totals 15 residues. The CDR3: CASKSRTGNTDTQYF. DNA for the CDR3: TGTGCCAGCAAGTCCCGGACAGGCAACACAGATACGCAGTATTTT.

This chain links TRBV28 with TRBJ2-3, with no clear D. Germline loops: CDR1 MDHEN, CDR2 SYDVKM. Trimming removed 6 bases at V and 6 bases at J, with 19 bases between. The CDR3 is 15 amino acids. CDR3 DNA: TGTGCCAGCAGGAGCCTCAGTTTGGGCTTGGATACGCAGTATTTT. Protein: CASRSLSLGLDTQYF. Full variable domain (rest looked up from reference TRBV28 and TRBJ2-3): DVKVTQSSRYLVKRTGEKVFLECVQDMDHENMFWYRQDPGLGLRLIYFSYDVKMKEKGDIPEGYSVSREKKERFSLILESASTNQTSMYLCASRSLSLGLDTQYFGPGTRLTVL.

The CDR3 DNA follows: TGTGCCAGCAGCCAAAGCGGGAGCTCCTACGAGCAGTACTTC. This codes for CASSQSGSSYEQYF. The rearrangement joins TRBV6-5 to TRBJ2-7; 8 nucleotides match TRBD2. This CDR3 comprises 14 residues. Trimming at V came to 6 bases and at J to 0 bases, leaving 4 bases not matched to a gene. Germline CDR1 MNHEY, CDR2 SVGAGI.

This chain links TRBV4-2 with TRBJ2-2; possibly TRBD1 for D (5 bases). The germline V gene encodes CDR1 LGHNA and CDR2 YNFKEQ. CDR3 length: 15 residues. The V end lost 4 bases, the J end lost 3 bases, and 12 bases lay between the germline ends. The CDR3 bases are TGTGCCAGCAGCCCCCGGCAGGGTGACACCGGGGAGCTGTTTTTT. Its translation is CASSPRQGDTGELFF.

This clone was picked up a small number of times. This rearrangement joins TRBV2 to TRBJ2-3; weak D call: TRBD2 (5 bases). Germline V gene data show CDR1 as SNHLY and CDR2 as FYNNEI. There are 13 residues in the CDR3. The V gene lost 6 bases and the J gene lost 4 bases, with 11 bases spanning the gap. The DNA of the CDR3 is TGTGCCAGCAGCCTTGTGAGGGCAGATACGCAGTATTTT. This sequence encodes CASSLVRADTQYF.

This chain links TRBV7-2 with TRBJ1-2; D is uncertain. This CDR3 comprises 13 residues. Germline CDR1 SGHTA, CDR2 FQGNSA. The ends were cut back, 1 base at V and 8 bases at J, with 11 bases in the middle. The CDR3 nucleotides are TGTGCCAGCAGCTTAGACGGAGGCGGAGGCTACACCTTC. It codes for CASSLDGGGGYTF.

The chain recombines TRBV6-1 with TRBJ1-2; TRBD1 matches 11 bases. The germline gives CDR1 MNHNS, CDR2 SASEGT. This CDR3 spans 18 amino acids. V shed 3 bases and J 2 bases; nucleotides not matched to a gene: 11. The CDR3 DNA reads as TGTGCCAGCAGTGAGCCCCCGGGACAGGGGGAAGGAAACTATGGCTACACCTTC. Protein: CASSEPPGQGEGNYGYTF.

This chain uses TRBV7-2 with TRBJ2-7; TRBD1 matches at 7 bases. Germline V gene sequence: CDR1 SGHTA, CDR2 FQGNSA. The V gene end was trimmed by 6 bases and the J gene end by 3 bases; junction bases not matched to a gene: 14. CDR3 size: 16 residues. The CDR3 sequence is CASRPGGTRHLYEQYF. CDR3 sequence (DNA): TGTGCCAGCAGACCAGGGGGTACTAGACATCTCTACGAGCAGTACTTC.

The CDR3 reads CASQPKARPEQFF. DNA of the CDR3: TGTGCCAGCCAACCAAAAGCTCGTCCTGAGCAGTTCTTC. This chain joins TRBV7-2 and TRBJ2-1, with D hard to call. The germline gives CDR1 SGHTA, CDR2 FQGNSA. This CDR3 spans 13 amino acids. Deletions cut 8 bases from V and 9 bases from J, with 17 bases between.

This clone was picked up one time. The gene calls are TRBV19 and TRBJ1-6; D not resolved. V lost 3 bases to trimming and J lost 8 bases, with 11 bases between them. The CDR3 is 14 amino acids. Germline V gene lookup returns CDR1 LNHDA and CDR2 SQIVND (reference sequence). CDR3 residues: CASSMRQADSPLHF. Here the CDR3 DNA reads TGTGCCAGTAGTATGCGGCAGGCTGATTCACCCCTCCACTTT.

This clone has just one count. This rearrangement joins TRBV5-1 to TRBJ2-7; the D gene could be TRBD1 or TRBD2 (5 bases each). V lost 4 bases and J 3 bases, leaving 11 bases between the germline ends. CDR1 is SGHRS and CDR2 is YFSETQ in the germline V gene. The CDR3 runs 13 residues. The CDR3 sequence is CASSDSGLYEQYF. The CDR3 bases are TGCGCCAGCAGCGACTCGGGGCTCTACGAGCAGTACTTC.

The chain carries TRBV2 and TRBJ1-5; TRBD1 matches 7 bases. This CDR3 is built from 13 residues. The germline CDR1 and CDR2 sequences are SNHLY and FYNNEI. Germline trimming cut 6 bases from V and 6 bases from J; bases unmatched to any gene: 5. Written as DNA, the CDR3 is TGTGCCAGCAGGAGGGGGCTGAGTCAGCCCCAGCATTTT. This codes for CASRRGLSQPQHF.

The table lists this clone with a count of one. V usage is TRBV2 and J usage is TRBJ1-4, with D hard to call. CDR1 and CDR2 (germline): SNHLY, FYNNEI. The CDR3 is 11 amino acids. Trimming removed 4 bases from V and 8 bases from J, with 5 bases in between. CDR3 nucleotides: TGTGCCAGCAGTGTAAGGGAAAAACTGTTTTTT. As protein: CASSVREKLFF. The full variable domain, with the rest looked up from reference TRBV2 and TRBJ1-4, is EPEVTQTPSHQVTQMGQEVILRCVPISNHLYFYWYRQILGQKVEFLVSFYNNEISEKSEIFDDQFSVERPDGSNFTLKIRSTKLEDSAMYFCASSVREKLFFGSGTQLSVL.

The chain employs TRBV6-1 and TRBJ2-3; D is ambiguous. Between the trimmed V and J ends, which lost 8 bases and 8 bases, there was a span of 17 bases. The CDR3 consists of 13 residues. The germline gives CDR1 MNHNS, CDR2 SASEGT. In nucleotides, the CDR3 is TGTGCCAGCTCCCCGGGTGGGCCAACTACGCAGTATTTT. This codes for CASSPGGPTTQYF.